This T cell receptor beta chain emerged from a study of cytomegalovirus exposure and HLA in healthy donors. Study summary: Falling in the Caucasian-associated ancestry cluster were roughly 80% of under 450 genotyped donors.

General study findings and limits: Later analysis reportedly placed an Asian-associated ancestry cluster below the roughly 700-donor mean in N-insertions. 87-base-pair reads could not separate some V segments, including TRBV6-2 and TRBV6-3.

Comments on this clone: What it binds is unknown.

CDR3 length equals 14 residues. Trimming removed 6 bases from V and 1 base from J, with 12 bases in between. Looked up from germline, CDR1 is SGHRS and CDR2 is YFSETQ. The PCR used 60 Vbeta and 13 Jbeta primers. Assay used: immunoSEQ multiplex PCR; TCRdb lists only in-frame clones, some missing. The sample contains around 180,000 clones, around four fifths of which appear only once. The source material was PBMCs. This chain connects TRBV5-1 to TRBJ2-3; a weak D match, TRBD2 (5 bases). This TCR was recovered from a woman aged 40 to 49 in good health and CMV-seronegative. As DNA, the CDR3 is TGCGCCAGCAAAGGTACAGCGGGCACAGATACGCAGTATTTT. Residues: CASKGTAGTDTQYF.